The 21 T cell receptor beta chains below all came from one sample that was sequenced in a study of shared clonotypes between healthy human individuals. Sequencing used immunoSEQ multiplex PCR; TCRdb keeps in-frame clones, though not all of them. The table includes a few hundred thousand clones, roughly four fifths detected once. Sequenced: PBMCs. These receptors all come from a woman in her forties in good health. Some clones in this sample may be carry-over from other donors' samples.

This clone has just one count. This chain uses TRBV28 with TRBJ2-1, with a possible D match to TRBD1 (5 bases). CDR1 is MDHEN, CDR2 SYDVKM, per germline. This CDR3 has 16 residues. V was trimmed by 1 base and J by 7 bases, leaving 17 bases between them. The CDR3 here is CASSLSGRAVGNEQFF. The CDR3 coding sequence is TGTGCCAGCAGTTTATCGGGCAGGGCAGTAGGTAATGAGCAGTTCTTC.

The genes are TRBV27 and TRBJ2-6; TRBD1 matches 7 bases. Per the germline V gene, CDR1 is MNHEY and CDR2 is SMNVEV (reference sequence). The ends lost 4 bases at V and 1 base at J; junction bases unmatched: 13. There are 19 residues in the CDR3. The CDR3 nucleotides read TGTGCCAGCAGTTCCCTTGGACAGGCCCGCCTGTCTGGGGCCAACGTCCTGACTTTC. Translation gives CASSSLGQARLSGANVLTF.

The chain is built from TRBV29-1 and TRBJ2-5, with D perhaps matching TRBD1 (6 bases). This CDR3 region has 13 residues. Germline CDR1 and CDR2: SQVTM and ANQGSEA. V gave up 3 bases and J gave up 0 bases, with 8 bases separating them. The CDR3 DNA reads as TGCAGCGTTGATGACAGGTACCAAGAGACCCAGTACTTC. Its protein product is CSVDDRYQETQYF.

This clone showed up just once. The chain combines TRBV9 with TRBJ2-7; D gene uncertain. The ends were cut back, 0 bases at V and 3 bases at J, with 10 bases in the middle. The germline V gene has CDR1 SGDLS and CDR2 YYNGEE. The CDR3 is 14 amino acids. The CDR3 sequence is CASSVVGWSYEQYF. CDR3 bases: TGTGCCAGCAGCGTAGTAGGCTGGAGCTACGAGCAGTACTTC.

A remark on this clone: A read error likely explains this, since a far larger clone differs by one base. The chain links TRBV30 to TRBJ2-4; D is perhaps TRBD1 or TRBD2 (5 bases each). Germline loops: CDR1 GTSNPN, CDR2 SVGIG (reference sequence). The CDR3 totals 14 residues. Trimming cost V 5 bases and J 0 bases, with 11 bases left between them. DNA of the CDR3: TGTGCCTGGGGTCTCGGGACAGCCAAAAACATTCAGTACTTC. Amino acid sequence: CAWGLGTAKNIQYF.

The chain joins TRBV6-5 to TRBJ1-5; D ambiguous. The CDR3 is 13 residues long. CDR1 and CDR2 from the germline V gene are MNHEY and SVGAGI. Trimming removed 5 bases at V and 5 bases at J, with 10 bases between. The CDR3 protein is CASSPQRDQPQHF. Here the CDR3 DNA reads TGTGCCAGCAGTCCCCAGCGGGATCAGCCCCAGCATTTT.

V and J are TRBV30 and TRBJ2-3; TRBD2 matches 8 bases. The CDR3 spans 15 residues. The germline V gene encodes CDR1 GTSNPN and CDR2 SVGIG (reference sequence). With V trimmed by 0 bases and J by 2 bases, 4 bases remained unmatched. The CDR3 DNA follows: TGTGCCTGGAGTGTGGGAGCGGGAGACACAGATACGCAGTATTTT. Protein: CAWSVGAGDTDTQYF.

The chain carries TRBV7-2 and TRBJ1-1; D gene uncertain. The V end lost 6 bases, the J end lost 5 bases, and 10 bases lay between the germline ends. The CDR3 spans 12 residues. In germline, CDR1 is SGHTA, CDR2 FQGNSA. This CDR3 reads CASSFRETEAFF. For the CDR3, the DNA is TGTGCCAGCAGTTTTCGGGAGACTGAAGCTTTCTTT.

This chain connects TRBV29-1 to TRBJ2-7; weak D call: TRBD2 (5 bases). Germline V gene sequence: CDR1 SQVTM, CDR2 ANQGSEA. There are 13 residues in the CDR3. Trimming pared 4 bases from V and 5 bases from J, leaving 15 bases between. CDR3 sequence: CSVVSAASDEQYF. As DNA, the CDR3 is TGCAGCGTTGTATCAGCGGCGAGCGACGAGCAGTACTTC.

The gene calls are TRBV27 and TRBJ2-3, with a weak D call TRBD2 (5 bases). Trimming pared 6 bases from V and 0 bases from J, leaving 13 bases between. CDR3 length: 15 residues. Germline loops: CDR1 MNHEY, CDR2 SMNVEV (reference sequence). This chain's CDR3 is CASRPLDGSTDTQYF. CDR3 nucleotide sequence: TGTGCCAGCAGGCCACTAGATGGGAGCACAGATACGCAGTATTTT.

CDR3 residues: CASSVGRWNTGELFF. CDR3 in DNA: TGCGCCAGCAGCGTTGGCAGGTGGAACACCGGGGAGCTGTTTTTT. The rearrangement joins TRBV5-1 to TRBJ2-2; no definite D call. This CDR3 comprises 15 residues. V shed 4 bases and J shed 1 base, with 11 bases lying between them. CDR1 and CDR2 from the germline V gene are SGHRS and YFSETQ.

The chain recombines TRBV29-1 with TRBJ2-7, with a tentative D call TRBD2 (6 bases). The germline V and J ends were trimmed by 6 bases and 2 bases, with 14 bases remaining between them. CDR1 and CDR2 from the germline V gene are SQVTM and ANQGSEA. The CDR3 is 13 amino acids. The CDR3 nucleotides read TGCAGCGTCTCCGGGACTTCCGCCTACGAGCAGTACTTC. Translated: CSVSGTSAYEQYF.

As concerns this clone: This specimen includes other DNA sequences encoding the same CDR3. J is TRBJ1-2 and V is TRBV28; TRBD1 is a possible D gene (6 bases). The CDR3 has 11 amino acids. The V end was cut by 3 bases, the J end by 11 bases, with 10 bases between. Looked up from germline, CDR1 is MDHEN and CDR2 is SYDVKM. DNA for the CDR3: TGTGCCAGCAGTTTCGGCAGGGGTTACACCTTC. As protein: CASSFGRGYTF.

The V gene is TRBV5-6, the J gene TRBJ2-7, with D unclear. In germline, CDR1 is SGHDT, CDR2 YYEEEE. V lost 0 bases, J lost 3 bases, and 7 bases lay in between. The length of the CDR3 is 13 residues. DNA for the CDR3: TGTGCCAGCAGCTTGGGCCAGCACTACGAGCAGTACTTC. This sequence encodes CASSLGQHYEQYF.

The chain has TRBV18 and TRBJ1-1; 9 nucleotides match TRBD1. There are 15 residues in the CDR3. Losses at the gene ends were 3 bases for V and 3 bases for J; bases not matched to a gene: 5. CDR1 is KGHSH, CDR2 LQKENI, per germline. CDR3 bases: TGTGCCAGCTCACCTGAGACAGGGGGGTACACTGAAGCTTTCTTT. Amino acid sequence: CASSPETGGYTEAFF.

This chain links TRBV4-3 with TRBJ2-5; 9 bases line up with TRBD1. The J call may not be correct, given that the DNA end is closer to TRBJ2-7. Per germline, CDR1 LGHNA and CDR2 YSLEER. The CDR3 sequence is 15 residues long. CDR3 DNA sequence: TGCGCCAGCAGCCAAGATCCCCGGGACAGGGTCGAGCAGTACTTC. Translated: CASSQDPRDRVEQYF.

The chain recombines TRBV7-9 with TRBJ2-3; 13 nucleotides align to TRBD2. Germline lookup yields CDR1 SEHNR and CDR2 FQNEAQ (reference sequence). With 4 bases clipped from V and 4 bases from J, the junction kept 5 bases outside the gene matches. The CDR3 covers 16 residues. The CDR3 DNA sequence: TGTGCCAGCAGCTCTGGACTAGCGGGAGAAGCAGATACGCAGTATTTT. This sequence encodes CASSSGLAGEADTQYF.

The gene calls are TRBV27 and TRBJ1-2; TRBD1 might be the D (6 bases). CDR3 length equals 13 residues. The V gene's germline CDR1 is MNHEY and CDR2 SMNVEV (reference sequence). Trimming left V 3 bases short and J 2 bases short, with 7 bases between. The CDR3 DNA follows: TGTGCCAGCAGTTTGACAGGAAACTATGGCTACACCTTC. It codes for CASSLTGNYGYTF.

The CDR3 sequence is CASSSPALAGGRYNEQFF. The CDR3 nucleotides read TGTGCCAGCAGCTCCCCAGCCCTAGCGGGAGGTCGGTACAATGAGCAGTTCTTC. The rearrangement links TRBV7-2 to TRBJ2-1, with 11 bases fitting TRBD2. CDR1 is SGHTA and CDR2 is FQGNSA in the germline V gene. CDR3 length: 18 residues. With 4 bases clipped from V and 4 bases from J, the junction kept 12 bases outside the gene matches. The full variable domain, with the rest looked up from reference TRBV7-2 and TRBJ2-1, is GAGVSQSPSNKVTEKGKDVELRCDPISGHTALYWYRQSLGQGLEFLIYFQGNSAPDKSGLPSDRFSAERTGGSVSTLTIQRTQQEDSAVYLCASSSPALAGGRYNEQFFGPGTRLTVL.

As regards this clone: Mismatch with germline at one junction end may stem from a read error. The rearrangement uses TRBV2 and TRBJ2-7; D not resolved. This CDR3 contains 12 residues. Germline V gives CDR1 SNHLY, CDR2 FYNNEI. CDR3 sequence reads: CASSELPYGQYF. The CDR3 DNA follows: TGTGCAAGCAGTGAGTTGCCCTACGGGCAGTACTTC. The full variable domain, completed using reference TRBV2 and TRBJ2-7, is EPEVTQTPSHQVTQMGQEVILRCVPISNHLYFYWYRQILGQKVEFLVSFYNNEISEKSEIFDDQFSVERPDGSNFTLKIRSTKLEDSAMYFCASSELPYGQYFGPGTRLTVT.

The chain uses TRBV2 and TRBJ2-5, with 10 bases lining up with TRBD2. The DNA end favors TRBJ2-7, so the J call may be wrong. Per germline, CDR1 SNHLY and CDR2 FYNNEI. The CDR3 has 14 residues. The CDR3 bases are TGTGCCAGTTTGAAGCGGGAGGGGGCCTACGAGCAGTACTTC. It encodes CASLKREGAYEQYF.